Listed here are 6 T cell receptor beta chains from one sample, sequenced in a study of cytomegalovirus exposure and HLA in healthy donors. Vbeta (60) and Jbeta (13) primers were used in the PCR. Data came from immunoSEQ multiplex PCR; TCRdb stores just in-frame clones and leaves some out. The sample consists of about 130,000 clones, around 82% of them appearing once. The sequencing sample was made of PBMCs. These receptors all come from a boy aged 5-17 years in good health and CMV-seronegative.

This chain uses TRBV4-3 with TRBJ1-2, with 7 positions matching TRBD1. The V gene end was trimmed by 5 bases and the J gene end by 5 bases; junction bases not matched to a gene: 8. The CDR3 length is 14 residues. Germline-derived CDR1 and CDR2 are LGHNA and YSLEER. For the CDR3, the DNA is TGCGCCAGCAGCGAACTCAGGGGGGAGTATGGCTACACCTTC. This gives the protein CASSELRGEYGYTF.

In its sample, this clone was seen once. V is TRBV29-1 and J is TRBJ1-2, with a tentative D call TRBD1 (5 bases). This CDR3 comprises 12 residues. V dropped 0 bases and J dropped 8 bases, with 10 bases sitting between them. Germline CDR1 reads SQVTM; CDR2 reads ANQGSEA. The CDR3, as DNA: TGCAGCGTTGAAGAGAACAGGACGGGCTACACCTTC. Translated, it gives CSVEENRTGYTF.

The chain joins TRBV5-1 to TRBJ1-6; no clear D. Germline-derived CDR1 and CDR2 are SGHRS and YFSETQ. This CDR3 has 15 residues. Trimming shortened V by 5 bases and J by 2 bases, and 11 bases separated the two germline ends. CDR3 region: CASRVAGTYNSPLHF. The CDR3 nucleotides are TGCGCCAGCAGGGTCGCCGGGACCTATAATTCACCCCTCCACTTT.

The CDR3 spells CASSQVRSTYWRPQHF. CDR3 in DNA: TGCGCCAGCAGTCAGGTCAGGTCGACGTACTGGCGGCCCCAGCATTTT. The chain uses TRBV23-1 and TRBJ1-5, with D unresolved. TRBV23-1 is filed as an ORF, its function uncertain. Trimming pared 3 bases from V and 9 bases from J, leaving 21 bases between. The length of the CDR3 is 16 residues.

This clone occurred once. This chain joins TRBV7-8 and TRBJ1-1; 9 nucleotides align to TRBD1. CDR3 size: 13 residues. Looked up from germline, CDR1 is SGHVS and CDR2 is FQNEAQ. The J segment lost 11 bases and the V segment lost 1 base, leaving 5 bases of the junction unmatched. CDR3 sequence reads: CASSLGTGDWAFF. CDR3 DNA: TGTGCCAGCAGCTTAGGGACAGGGGATTGGGCTTTCTTT.

This clone was observed once. This chain links TRBV4-1 with TRBJ2-3; the D gene is possibly TRBD1 (6 bases). Trimming took off 0 bases at V and 3 bases at J, with 10 bases between the two ends. This CDR3 comprises 15 residues. Looked up from germline, CDR1 is MGHRA and CDR2 is YSYEKL. The CDR3 sequence: CASSQEQGQTDTQYF. The CDR3 nucleotides read TGCGCCAGCAGCCAAGAACAGGGCCAAACAGATACGCAGTATTTT.